These 16 T cell receptor beta chains came from one sample sequenced in a study of OX40 agonist ivuxolimab in advanced cancers. TCRdb keeps only in-frame clones here, not all; method: immunoSEQ multiplex PCR. The sample has about 64,000 clones; around 84% are singletons. Sequencing was performed on CD4+ or CD8+ T cells sorted from blood, taken in a trial of the OX40 agonist ivuxolimab. The source is an adult with an advanced solid tumor such as melanoma, head and neck, liver or kidney cancer.

V gene TRBV18 combines with J gene TRBJ1-1; D uncertain. Germline values: CDR1 KGHSH, CDR2 LQKENI. The CDR3 is 16 residues long. Trimming pared 0 bases from V and 2 bases from J, leaving 13 bases between. The CDR3 nucleotides read TGTGCCAGCTCACCACCGGGCCGGATGCCCAACACTGAAGCTTTCTTT. Its translation is CASSPPGRMPNTEAFF.

The V gene is TRBV5-1, the J gene TRBJ2-7, with a tentative D call TRBD1 (6 bases). Germline lookup yields CDR1 SGHRS and CDR2 YFSETQ. The CDR3 sequence is 15 residues long. The V gene lost 4 bases and the J gene lost 0 bases, with 14 bases spanning the gap. The CDR3, as DNA: TGCGCCAGCAGCAAAACCACGGACAGCTCCTACGAGCAGTACTTC. It is translated as CASSKTTDSSYEQYF.

V is TRBV28 and J is TRBJ2-7; perhaps D is TRBD1 or TRBD2 (5 bases each). The V and J ends lost 3 bases and 1 base respectively, with 16 bases between them. The CDR3 extends over 16 amino acids. From germline, CDR1 is MDHEN and CDR2 SYDVKM. CDR3 nucleotides: TGTGCCAGCAGTTTGGGCCGGGGCCCTCTTTCCTACGAGCAGTACTTC. This gives the protein CASSLGRGPLSYEQYF.

The rearrangement uses TRBV30 and TRBJ2-6; D uncertain. CDR3 length equals 16 residues. V lost 0 bases and J lost 0, with 9 bases in between. Germline CDR1 is GTSNPN and CDR2 is SVGIG (reference sequence). CDR3 sequence (DNA): TGTGCCTGGAGTGTGGTGGGGAACTCTGGGGCCAACGTCCTGACTTTC. It yields the protein CAWSVVGNSGANVLTF.

The V and J genes are TRBV15 and TRBJ2-2; 9 bases are shared with TRBD1. This CDR3 has 19 residues. Germline CDR1 and CDR2: LNHNV and YYDKDF (reference sequence). V shed 0 bases, J shed 6 bases, and the junction held 14 bases outside the gene matches. The CDR3 spells CATSRESSGGTGSPGELFF. The CDR3 coding sequence is TGTGCCACCAGCAGAGAGAGTTCCGGAGGGACAGGGAGCCCCGGGGAGCTGTTTTTT. Drawing the rest from reference TRBV15 and TRBJ2-2, the complete variable domain is DAMVIQNPRYQVTQFGKPVTLSCSQTLNHNVMYWYQQKSSQAPKLLFHYYDKDFNNEADTPDNFQSRRPNTSFCFLDIRSPGLGDTAMYLCATSRESSGGTGSPGELFFGEGSRLTVL.

This chain connects TRBV7-2 to TRBJ2-7; D might be TRBD1 (6 bases). The CDR3 runs 14 residues. Germline values: CDR1 SGHTA, CDR2 FQGNSA. Trimming removed 1 base from V and 3 bases from J, with 10 bases in between. The CDR3 loop is CASSLDGRGYEQYF. CDR3 nucleotides: TGTGCCAGCAGCTTAGATGGCAGGGGCTACGAGCAGTACTTC.

The rearrangement uses TRBV7-2 and TRBJ2-1; 7 bases match TRBD1. V dropped 1 base and J dropped 0; count of bases not matched to a gene: 3. Germline V gene lookup returns CDR1 SGHTA and CDR2 FQGNSA. This CDR3 is 16 amino acids long. The CDR3 nucleotides read TGTGCCAGCAGCTTAGTGGGGGACAGCTCCTACAATGAGCAGTTCTTC. Translated, it gives CASSLVGDSSYNEQFF.

This rearrangement joins TRBV5-6 to TRBJ1-5, with TRBD1 matching over 9 bases. Germline CDR1 is SGHDT and CDR2 is YYEEEE. The trim removed 2 bases at V and 5 bases at J, leaving 2 bases unmatched. The CDR3 is 14 residues long. CDR3 amino acids: CASSFRDRDQPQHF. The CDR3 DNA reads as TGTGCCAGCAGCTTCCGGGACAGGGATCAGCCCCAGCATTTT.

The chain joins TRBV9 to TRBJ2-1; 11 positions match TRBD2. CDR3 length: 20 residues. Germline CDR1 is SGDLS and CDR2 is YYNGEE. The trim removed 3 bases at V and 0 bases at J, leaving 14 bases unmatched. This CDR3 is CASSAKVLAGAHSSYNEQFF. CDR3 nucleotides: TGTGCCAGCAGCGCGAAAGTACTAGCGGGGGCCCACAGCTCCTACAATGAGCAGTTCTTC.

The V and J genes are TRBV2 and TRBJ2-7; 8 bases align to TRBD1. Losses at the gene ends were 8 bases for V and 0 bases for J; bases not matched to a gene: 6. The CDR3 loop spans 14 amino acids. Germline values: CDR1 SNHLY, CDR2 FYNNEI. The chain's CDR3 is CASRDRINSYEQYF. The CDR3, as DNA: TGTGCCAGCCGGGACAGGATAAACTCCTACGAGCAGTACTTC.

The CDR3 loop reads CASRDRAITEAFF. CDR3 coding DNA: TGTGCCAGCAGGGACCGGGCTATCACTGAAGCTTTCTTT. The chain is built from TRBV6-1 and TRBJ1-1; D is undetermined. The germline V gene encodes CDR1 MNHNS and CDR2 SASEGT. V gave up 6 bases and J gave up 4 bases, with 12 bases separating them. CDR3 size: 13 residues.

The CDR3 here is CASSQAPGAVNQPQHF. In DNA form, the CDR3 reads TGCGCCAGCAGCCAAGCTCCAGGGGCGGTCAATCAGCCCCAGCATTTT. The chain is built from TRBV4-1 and TRBJ1-5; weak D call: TRBD1 (6 bases). This CDR3 comprises 16 residues. Germline V CDR1 and CDR2: MGHRA, YSYEKL. Trimming took off 1 base at V and 3 bases at J, with 13 bases between the two ends.

V and J are TRBV19 and TRBJ2-7, with 9 bases lining up with TRBD1. The CDR3 covers 14 residues. The germline CDR1 and CDR2 sequences are LNHDA and SQIVND (reference sequence). V gave up 3 bases and J gave up 5 bases; unmatched junction bases: 5. CDR3 protein: CASSIRDRVNEQYF. The CDR3 coding sequence is TGTGCCAGTAGTATCCGGGACAGGGTTAACGAGCAGTACTTC. Full variable domain (remainder filled in from reference TRBV19 and TRBJ2-7): DGGITQSPKYLFRKEGQNVTLSCEQNLNHDAMYWYRQDPGQGLRLIYYSQIVNDFQKGDIAEGYSVSREKKESFPLTVTSAQKNPTAFYLCASSIRDRVNEQYFGPGTRLTVT.

The gene calls are TRBV7-2 and TRBJ2-3; 8 bases agree with TRBD1. This CDR3 has 15 amino acids. With 1 base clipped from V and 3 bases from J, the junction kept 3 bases outside the gene matches. From germline, CDR1 is SGHTA and CDR2 FQGNSA. As DNA, the CDR3 is TGTGCCAGCAGCTTAGAGGACAGGGCGACAGATACGCAGTATTTT. Amino acids: CASSLEDRATDTQYF.

This clone was detected only a few times. The chain links TRBV2 to TRBJ2-5; D may be TRBD2 (7 bases). The ends were cut back, 6 bases at V and 5 bases at J, with 22 bases in the middle. The germline gives CDR1 SNHLY, CDR2 FYNNEI. This CDR3 contains 16 residues. CDR3 coding DNA: TGTGCCAGCAGGGATCTAGGCGGCGGGGGCGCTGAGACCCAGTACTTC. Amino acids: CASRDLGGGGAETQYF.

This sequence joins TRBV27 and TRBJ2-3, with TRBD2 identical over 8 bases. CDR3 length: 17 residues. V shed 3 bases and J 1 base; nucleotides not matched to a gene: 9. The germline CDR1 and CDR2 sequences are MNHEY and SMNVEV (reference sequence). The DNA of the CDR3 is TGTGCCAGCAGTTTCGACCGGGGGGGATTACGCACAGATACGCAGTATTTT. It codes for CASSFDRGGLRTDTQYF.